The present entry profiles one TCR beta chain with its context. The antigen is not known. The data were obtained in a study of siplizumab effects on memory and regulatory T cells. Study results and caveats: Only a minor fraction of alloreactive clones mapped to unstimulated subsets. Naive T cells looked more diverse than memory cells, and they looked like major contributors to the alloresponse.

Produced via immunoSEQ multiplex PCR; TCRdb's table is partial and in-frame only. The table shows about 40,000 clones, with around 90% occurring only once. The specimen was naive CD4+ T cells sorted from blood. This TCR came from a human donor in good health.

CDR3 sequence (DNA): TGTGCCAGCAGCCCCGGGACCGGGACGACAGGATATCAGCCCCAGCATTTT. Its protein product is CASSPGTGTTGYQPQHF. This rearrangement joins TRBV5-6 to TRBJ1-5; D may be TRBD1 (6 bases). V dropped 4 bases and J dropped 5 bases, with 22 bases sitting between them. Germline loops: CDR1 SGHDT, CDR2 YYEEEE. This CDR3 region has 17 residues.